This TCR beta chain appears in the sequencing data of a study of blood T cells in healthy people across ages. This clonotype was observed a handful of times. Then a second PCR, running roughly 6 to 11 cycles, was carried out with a sample-barcoded 5' primer and a J-beta primer mix. MiXCR was run by TCRdb on the 5' RACE reads, yielding one entry per CDR3 protein. The data hold around 1,600,000 distinct CDR3 sequences, with approximately 39% observed a single time. Trimming took off 2 bases at V and 8 bases at J, with 16 bases between the two ends. Germline-derived CDR1 and CDR2 are MGHRA and YSYEKL. The CDR3 is 15 residues long.

This clonotype was obtained from a woman aged 18-30 years in good health. The chain links TRBV4-1 to TRBJ2-1; the D gene is possibly TRBD2 (6 bases). Sequencing was performed on blood. Here the CDR3 DNA reads TGCGCCAGCAGCCAACCGGGACTTTGGGCCGATGAGCAGTTCTTC. It translates to CASSQPGLWADEQFF.